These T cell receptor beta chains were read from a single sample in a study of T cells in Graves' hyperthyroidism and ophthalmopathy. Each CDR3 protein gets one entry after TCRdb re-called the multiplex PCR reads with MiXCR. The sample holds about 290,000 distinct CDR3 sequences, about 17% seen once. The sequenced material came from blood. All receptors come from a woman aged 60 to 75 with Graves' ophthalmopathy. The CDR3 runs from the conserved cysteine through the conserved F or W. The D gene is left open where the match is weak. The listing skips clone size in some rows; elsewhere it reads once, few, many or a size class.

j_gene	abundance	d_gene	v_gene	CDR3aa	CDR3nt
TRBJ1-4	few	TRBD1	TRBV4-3	CASSRQGHLEKLFF	TGCGCCAGCAGCCGACAGGGACACCTTGAAAAACTGTTTTTT
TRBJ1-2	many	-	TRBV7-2	CASSLVVGGNYGYTF	TGTGCCAGCAGCTTAGTTGTTGGGGGAAACTATGGCTACACCTTC
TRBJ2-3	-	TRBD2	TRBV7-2	CASSARGGGGFTDTQYF	TGTGCCAGCAGCGCGAGGGGGGGCGGGGGGTTCACAGATACGCAGTATTTT
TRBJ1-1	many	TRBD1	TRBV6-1	CASERTGGYTEAFF	TGTGCCAGCGAGAGGACAGGGGGCTATACTGAAGCTTTCTTT
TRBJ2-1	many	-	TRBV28	CASSLLGPRQTYNEQFF	TGTGCCAGCAGTTTGCTCGGGCCGCGGCAGACCTACAATGAGCAGTTCTTC
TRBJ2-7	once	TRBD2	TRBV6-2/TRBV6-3	CASSSTLGGAGVFYEQYF	TGTGCCAGCAGTTCCACTCTGGGCGGAGCGGGAGTGTTCTACGAGCAGTACTTC
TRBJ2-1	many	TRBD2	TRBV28	CASSSPGTSGSRYNEQFF	TGTGCCAGCAGTTCCCCCGGGACTAGCGGGAGTCGGTACAATGAGCAGTTCTTC
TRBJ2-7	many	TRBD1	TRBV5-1	CASSLGDRATLEQYF	TGCGCCAGCAGCTTGGGGGACAGAGCTACTCTCGAGCAGTACTTC
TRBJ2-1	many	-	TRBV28	CASSLNRETGNEQFF	TGTGCCAGCAGTTTAAACAGGGAAACGGGCAATGAGCAGTTCTTC
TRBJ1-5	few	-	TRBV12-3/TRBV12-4	CASSFFATPGQPQHF	TGTGCCAGCAGTTTTTTTGCGACCCCCGGGCAGCCCCAGCATTTT
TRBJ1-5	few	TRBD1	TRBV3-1	CASSQAYRGTGPPYSNQPQHF	TGTGCCAGCAGCCAAGCCTATAGGGGGACAGGGCCCCCCTATAGCAATCAGCCCCAGCATTTT
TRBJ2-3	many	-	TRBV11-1	CASSFGYSTDTQYF	TGTGCCAGCAGCTTTGGATATAGCACAGATACGCAGTATTTT
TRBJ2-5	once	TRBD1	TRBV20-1	CSARQGNQETQYF	TGCAGTGCTCGACAGGGTAACCAAGAGACCCAGTACTTC
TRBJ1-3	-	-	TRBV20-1	CSARRSQDNTIYF	TGCAGTGCTAGACGCAGCCAGGATAACACCATATATTTT
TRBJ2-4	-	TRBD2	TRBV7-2	CASSQLSSGSPPYF	TGTGCCAGCAGCCAACTTTCGAGCGGGAGCCCTCCGTACTTC
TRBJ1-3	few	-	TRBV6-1	CASSAGVSGNTIYF	TGTGCCAGCAGTGCCGGGGTCTCTGGAAACACCATATATTTT
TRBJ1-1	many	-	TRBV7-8	CASIRGATSTEAFF	TGTGCCAGCATTCGGGGGGCGACGAGCACTGAAGCTTTCTTT
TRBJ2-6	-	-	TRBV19	CASSALGGLSSGANVLTF	TGTGCCAGTAGTGCCCTAGGGGGGCTTAGCTCTGGGGCCAACGTCCTGACTTTC
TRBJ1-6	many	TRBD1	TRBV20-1	CSGTELYNSPLHF	TGCAGCGGGACAGAGCTCTATAATTCACCCCTCCACTTT
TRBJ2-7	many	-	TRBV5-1	CASSFGPGSYEQYF	-
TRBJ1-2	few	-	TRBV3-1	CASSQVPGGGRTNYGYTF	TGTGCCAGCAGCCAAGTTCCGGGAGGGGGGAGAACTAACTATGGCTACACCTTC
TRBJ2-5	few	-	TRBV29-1	CSVVLQWSVQETQYF	TGCAGCGTTGTCTTGCAGTGGAGCGTGCAAGAGACCCAGTACTTC
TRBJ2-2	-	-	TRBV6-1	CASSEDMAGELFF	TGTGCCAGCAGTGAAGATATGGCCGGGGAGCTGTTTTTT
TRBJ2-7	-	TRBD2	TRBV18	CASSPPTSGASYEQYF	TGTGCCAGCTCACCACCCACTAGCGGGGCGTCCTACGAGCAGTACTTC
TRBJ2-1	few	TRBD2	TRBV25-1	CASSEARDYGEQFF	TGTGCCAGCAGTGAAGCCAGGGACTATGGGGAGCAGTTCTTC
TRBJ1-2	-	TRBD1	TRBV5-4	CASSFWGQEVYGYTF	TGTGCCAGCAGCTTTTGGGGACAGGAGGTCTATGGCTACACCTTC
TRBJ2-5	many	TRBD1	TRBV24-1	CATGTDLLTQYF	TGTGCCACCGGGACAGACCTTTTGACCCAGTACTTC
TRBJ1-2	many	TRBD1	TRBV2	CASSARTGHDGYTF	TGTGCCAGCAGCGCTCGGACAGGGCATGATGGCTACACCTTC
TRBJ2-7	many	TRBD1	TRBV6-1	CASREQGGLYEQYF	TGTGCCAGCAGGGAACAGGGGGGACTCTACGAGCAGTACTTC
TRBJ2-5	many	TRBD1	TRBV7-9	CASSFGQGSQETQYF	TGTGCCAGCAGCTTCGGACAGGGCTCTCAGGAGACCCAGTACTTC
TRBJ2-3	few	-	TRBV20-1	CSARESQQLSTDTQYF	TGCAGTGCTAGAGAATCACAGCAACTCAGCACAGATACGCAGTATTTT
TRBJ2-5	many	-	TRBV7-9	CASSLFVVQETQYF	TGTGCCAGCAGCTTATTCGTAGTCCAAGAGACCCAGTACTTC
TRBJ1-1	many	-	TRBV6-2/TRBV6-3	CASSYSQGSEAFF	TGTGCCAGCAGTTACTCACAGGGCTCTGAAGCTTTCTTT
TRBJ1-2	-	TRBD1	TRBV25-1	CASSEYTGERGYTF	TGTGCCAGCAGTGAATATACAGGGGAACGCGGCTACACCTTC
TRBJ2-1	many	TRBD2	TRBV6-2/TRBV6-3	CASRRREVGNEQFF	TGTGCCAGCAGACGACGGGAGGTAGGGAATGAGCAGTTCTTC
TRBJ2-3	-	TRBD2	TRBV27	CASRTGGSADTQYF	TGTGCCAGCAGGACGGGCGGGAGTGCAGATACGCAGTATTTT
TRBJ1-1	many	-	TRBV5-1	CASSLTGKTEAFF	TGCGCCAGCAGCTTAACAGGGAAGACTGAAGCTTTCTTT
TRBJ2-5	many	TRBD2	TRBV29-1	CSVANLDLAGERETQYF	TGCAGCGTTGCTAACCTCGATCTAGCGGGAGAAAGAGAGACCCAGTACTTC
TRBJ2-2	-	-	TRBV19	CASSIATGGELFF	TGTGCCAGTAGTATAGCCACCGGCGGGGAGCTGTTTTTT
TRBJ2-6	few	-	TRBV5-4	CASSFAGAGANVLTF	TGTGCCAGCAGCTTTGCTGGGGCTGGGGCCAACGTCCTGACTTTC
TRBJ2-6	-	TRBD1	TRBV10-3	CAISIWDRENSGANVLTF	TGTGCCATCAGTATATGGGACAGGGAAAACTCTGGGGCCAACGTCCTGACTTTC
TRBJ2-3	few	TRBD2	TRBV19	CASSAYRLAGDTDTQYF	TGTGCCAGTAGTGCATACCGACTAGCGGGAGACACAGATACGCAGTATTTT
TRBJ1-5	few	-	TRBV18	CASSPLPLRGSEPQHF	TGTGCCAGCTCACCACTGCCCTTGCGGGGAAGCGAGCCCCAGCATTTT